The 13 T cell receptor beta chains reported below all come from one sample, sequenced in a study of T cell repertoires in cytomegalovirus infection. TCRdb passed the reads through MiXCR, listing each CDR3 protein once. The sample consists of 200,000 to 250,000 distinct CDR3 sequences, 35% to 40% of them appearing once. Their antigen targets remain unknown. The sequenced sample was CD8+ T cells from cultured PBMCs, obtained from culture after CMV antigen stimulation. All receptors derive from a human donor in good health (CMV status not recorded). Some clones in this sample may be carry-over from other donors' samples.

This clonotype occurred a few times. The chain combines TRBV28 with TRBJ2-6; a weak D match, TRBD1 (6 bases). This CDR3 contains 16 residues. CDR1 and CDR2 from the germline V gene are MDHEN and SYDVKM. V lost 3 bases and J lost 4, with 13 bases in between. The CDR3 DNA reads as TGTGCCAGCAGTTTTGACAGGTGGAGAGGGGCCAACGTCCTGACTTTC. This encodes CASSFDRWRGANVLTF. Full variable domain (outside the CDR3, taken from reference TRBV28 and TRBJ2-6): DVKVTQSSRYLVKRTGEKVFLECVQDMDHENMFWYRQDPGLGLRLIYFSYDVKMKEKGDIPEGYSVSREKKERFSLILESASTNQTSMYLCASSFDRWRGANVLTFGAGSRLTVL.

The chain has TRBV5-6 and TRBJ2-7; 8 positions match TRBD1. Germline V gives CDR1 SGHDT, CDR2 YYEEEE. CDR3 length: 15 amino acids. The trim removed 0 bases at V and 6 bases at J, leaving 8 bases unmatched. The CDR3, as DNA: TGTGCCAGCAGCTTGGCAGTGGCAGGGGGCGGCGAGCAGTACTTC. Its protein is CASSLAVAGGGEQYF.

This clonotype has ten or more counts. V usage is TRBV7-8 and J usage is TRBJ2-7; possibly TRBD1 or TRBD2 for D (6 bases each). The CDR3 covers 15 residues. V was trimmed by 5 bases and J by 7 bases, leaving 21 bases between them. CDR1 SGHVS and CDR2 FQNEAQ come from the germline V gene. For the CDR3, the DNA is TGTGCCAGCAGCAAGCAGGGCAGGGGAGGTCGGGAGCAGTACTTC. Translation gives CASSKQGRGGREQYF.

In its sample, this clonotype was seen a few times. The chain couples TRBV6-5 to TRBJ2-7, with no clear D. Trimming shortened V by 2 bases and J by 5 bases, and 7 bases separated the two germline ends. The CDR3 runs to 12 residues. From germline, CDR1 is MNHEY and CDR2 SVGAGI. The CDR3 spells CASSYGSHEQYF. CDR3 sequence (DNA): TGTGCCAGCAGTTACGGTTCCCACGAGCAGTACTTC.

The chain uses TRBV7-8 and TRBJ1-4, with a possible D match to TRBD1 (5 bases). CDR3 length: 14 amino acids. V shed 5 bases and J shed 5 bases, with 12 bases lying between them. The V gene's germline CDR1 is SGHVS and CDR2 FQNEAQ. The chain's CDR3 is CASSRGTLNEKLFF. The CDR3 DNA is TGTGCCAGCAGCCGCGGGACTTTGAATGAAAAACTGTTTTTT.

The rearrangement uses TRBV6-5 and TRBJ1-1, with no clear D. Germline lookup yields CDR1 MNHEY and CDR2 SVGAGI. With 0 bases removed from V and 6 bases from J, the gap between germline ends came to 11 bases. The CDR3 runs to 14 residues. As DNA, the CDR3 is TGTGCCAGCAGTTACTCGTCAGGCAGCCCTGAAGCTTTCTTT. Amino acids: CASSYSSGSPEAFF.

The rearrangement links TRBV7-3 to TRBJ2-3; tentative D call: TRBD2 (5 bases). Trimming removed 4 bases at V and 2 bases at J, with 13 bases between. Germline lookup yields CDR1 SGHTA and CDR2 FQGTGA. This CDR3 has 15 amino acids. CDR3 sequence reads: CASSSTGSYTDTQYF. CDR3 DNA: TGTGCCAGCAGCTCCACTGGGAGCTACACAGATACGCAGTATTTT.

The genes are TRBV10-3 and TRBJ1-2; D gene uncertain. V shed 0 bases and J shed 6 bases, with 11 bases lying between them. Germline V gene data show CDR1 as ENHRY and CDR2 as SYGVKD. The length of the CDR3 is 14 residues. CDR3 sequence reads: CAISESNGGDGYTF. The DNA for the CDR3 is TGTGCCATCAGTGAGTCGAACGGTGGGGATGGCTACACCTTC.

The V gene is TRBV6-6, the J gene TRBJ2-1, with TRBD2 matching 7 bases. Losses at the gene ends were 0 bases for V and 9 bases for J; bases not matched to a gene: 11. CDR3 length: 16 amino acids. The germline V gene encodes CDR1 MNHNY and CDR2 SVGAGI (reference sequence). The CDR3 DNA is TGTGCCAGCAGTTACTCGATTAGCGGGCTTCGGGGTGAGCAGTTCTTC. Amino acids: CASSYSISGLRGEQFF.

The sample holds a few counts of this clonotype. The rearrangement links TRBV6-1 to TRBJ2-1; 13 bases fit TRBD2. The CDR3 totals 18 residues. Germline V CDR1 and CDR2: MNHNS, SASEGT. V lost 0 bases and J lost 1; bases outside the gene matches: 3. The chain's CDR3 is CASSEALGLAGSYNEQFF. The CDR3 region has the DNA TGTGCCAGCAGTGAAGCGCTGGGACTAGCGGGGTCCTACAATGAGCAGTTCTTC.

This sequence joins TRBV19 and TRBJ1-1, with a possible D match to TRBD1 (5 bases). The CDR3 sequence is 11 residues long. Germline loops: CDR1 LNHDA, CDR2 SQIVND (reference sequence). The CDR3 spells CVAQGDTEAFF. As DNA, the CDR3 is TGTGTGGCGCAGGGAGATACTGAAGCTTTCTTT.

Within the sample, this clonotype is medium-sized (0.01 to 0.1%). The chain's CDR3 is CSARRLPSTGSTQDTQYF. The CDR3 bases are TGCAGTGCTAGGCGACTACCATCGACAGGGAGCACACAGGATACGCAGTATTTT. The J gene is TRBJ2-3, the V gene TRBV20-1; 7 positions agree with TRBD1. Germline V gives CDR1 DFQATT, CDR2 SNEGSKA (reference sequence). The CDR3 has 18 amino acids. The ends lost 3 bases at V and 6 bases at J; junction bases unmatched: 21.

The chain recombines TRBV29-1 with TRBJ2-7; 10 nucleotides line up with TRBD2. Looked up from germline, CDR1 is SQVTM and CDR2 is ANQGSEA. The length of the CDR3 is 18 residues. The V and J ends lost 4 bases and 1 base, in that order; junction bases with no gene match: 16. The CDR3 region is CSVVGGGDASGRSYEQYF. In nucleotides, the CDR3 is TGCAGCGTTGTGGGCGGGGGCGACGCTAGCGGGAGATCCTACGAGCAGTACTTC.